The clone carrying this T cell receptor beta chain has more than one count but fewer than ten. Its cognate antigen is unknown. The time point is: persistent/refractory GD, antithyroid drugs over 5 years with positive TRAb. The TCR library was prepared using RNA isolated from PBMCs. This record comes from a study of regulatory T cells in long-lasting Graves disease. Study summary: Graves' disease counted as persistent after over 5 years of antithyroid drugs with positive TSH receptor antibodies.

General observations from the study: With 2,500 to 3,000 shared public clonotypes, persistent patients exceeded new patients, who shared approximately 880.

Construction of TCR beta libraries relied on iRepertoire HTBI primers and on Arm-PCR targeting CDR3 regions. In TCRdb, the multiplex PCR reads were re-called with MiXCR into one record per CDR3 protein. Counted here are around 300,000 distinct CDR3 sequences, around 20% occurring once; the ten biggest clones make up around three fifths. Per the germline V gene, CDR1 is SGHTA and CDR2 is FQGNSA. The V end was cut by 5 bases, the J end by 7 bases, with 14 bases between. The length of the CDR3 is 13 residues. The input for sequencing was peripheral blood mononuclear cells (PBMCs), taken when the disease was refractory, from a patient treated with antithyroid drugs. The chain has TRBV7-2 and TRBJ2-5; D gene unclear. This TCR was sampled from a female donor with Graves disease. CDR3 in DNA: TGTGCCAGCAGCGATGGGCGGTCGGGGACCCAGTACTTC. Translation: CASSDGRSGTQYF.